These 26 T cell receptor beta chains share one sample of origin, sequenced in a study of CD8+CD57+ T cells in acquired aplastic anemia. Notes on the study in general: Lower repertoire diversity than in total CD4+ and CD8+ pools was seen for CD8+CD57+ cells in patients.

For CDR3 and TCR beta VDJ profiling, genomic DNA was the template used. TCRdb itself ran the reads through MiXCR, one entry per CDR3 protein. In the table there are roughly 17,000 distinct CDR3 sequences, 30% to 45% of which are singletons. No antigen has been assigned to these receptors. It was patients with CD8+CD57+ cell expansion by flow cytometry who were chosen for sequencing. Sequenced: CD8+CD57+ T cells sorted from PBMCs. Subset described: bead-enriched CD8+CD57+ effector memory T cells from SAA patients. The receptors originated from a human donor with aplastic anemia.

Ten or more counts support this clonotype. V and J are TRBV12-3 or TRBV12-4 and TRBJ1-5; D is unclear. Trimming took off 3 bases at V and 6 bases at J, with 12 bases between the two ends. The CDR3 runs 14 residues. CDR3 protein: CASSFARESQPQHF. CDR3 DNA: TGTGCCAGCAGTTTTGCTCGTGAGAGTCAGCCCCAGCATTTT.

CDR3 DNA: TGTGCCAGCACCCAGGGCGACTATGGCTACACCTTC. Amino acids: CASTQGDYGYTF. The genes are TRBV6-1 and TRBJ1-2, with D possibly matching TRBD1 (5 bases). The germline V and J ends were trimmed by 7 bases and 3 bases, with 9 bases remaining between them. The CDR3 extends over 12 amino acids. In germline, CDR1 is MNHNS, CDR2 SASEGT.

This clonotype was detected many times. The chain carries TRBV13 and TRBJ1-1, with D maybe TRBD1 (5 bases). CDR3 length: 16 residues. The V and J ends lost 5 bases and 0 bases respectively, with 16 bases between them. Germline V CDR1 and CDR2: PRHDT, FYEKMQ (reference sequence). The CDR3 DNA sequence: TGTGCCAGCAGCCACGGATGGTTGACAGTGAACACTGAAGCTTTCTTT. It is translated as CASSHGWLTVNTEAFF.

The chain couples TRBV6-4 to TRBJ1-6; D gene ambiguous. V was clipped by 2 bases and J by 5 bases, with 4 bases between them. CDR1 is MRHNA and CDR2 is SNTAGT in the germline V gene. This CDR3 region has 13 residues. The CDR3 bases are TGTGCCAGCAGTGACAACAATAATTCACCCCTCCACTTT. This translates into CASSDNNNSPLHF.

The gene calls are TRBV12-3 or TRBV12-4 and TRBJ2-3; possibly TRBD2 for D (7 bases). Deletions cut 5 bases from V and 5 bases from J, with 17 bases between. This CDR3 has 15 residues. CDR3 in amino acids: CASSERRGGGDTQYF. As DNA, the CDR3 is TGTGCCAGCAGTGAGAGAAGGGGGGGAGGAGATACGCAGTATTTT.

The chain recombines TRBV24-1 with TRBJ2-1, with 10 bases fitting TRBD1. This CDR3 is 15 amino acids long. The trim removed 5 bases at V and 7 bases at J, leaving 7 bases unmatched. The germline V gene has CDR1 KGHDR and CDR2 SFDVKD. The CDR3 spells CATSGRGQGLNEQFF. DNA for the CDR3: TGTGCCACCAGTGGTAGGGGACAGGGGTTGAATGAGCAGTTCTTC.

Ten or more counts support this clonotype. The chain joins TRBV7-9 to TRBJ2-7, with a weak D call TRBD2 (5 bases). The CDR3 runs 16 residues. Trimming cost V 5 bases and J 1 base, with 18 bases left between them. CDR1 SEHNR and CDR2 FQNEAQ come from the germline V gene (reference sequence). The CDR3 bases are TGTGCCAGCAGCCCAATTATGGCGGGCCCTTCCTACGAGCAGTACTTC. It codes for CASSPIMAGPSYEQYF.

This clonotype was counted at least ten times. The chain uses TRBV19 and TRBJ2-3; TRBD1 matches 7 bases. This CDR3 has 15 residues. The ends lost 4 bases at V and 4 bases at J; junction bases unmatched: 8. Germline V lookup: CDR1 LNHDA, CDR2 SQIVND (reference sequence). CDR3 loop: CASSRDRQQADTQYF. The CDR3 region has the DNA TGTGCCAGTAGTAGGGACAGACAACAGGCAGATACGCAGTATTTT. The full variable domain, completed using reference TRBV19 and TRBJ2-3, is DGGITQSPKYLFRKEGQNVTLSCEQNLNHDAMYWYRQDPGQGLRLIYYSQIVNDFQKGDIAEGYSVSREKKESFPLTVTSAQKNPTAFYLCASSRDRQQADTQYFGPGTRLTVL.

This clonotype occurred many times. The gene calls are TRBV12-3 or TRBV12-4 and TRBJ2-3, with 7 bases lining up with TRBD1. There are 13 residues in the CDR3. Trimming at V came to 9 bases and at J to 1 base, leaving 4 bases not matched to a gene. CDR3 region: CASDGQGTDTQYF. The CDR3 nucleotides read TGTGCCAGTGATGGACAGGGCACAGATACGCAGTATTTT.

This clonotype was counted many times. The chain combines TRBV6-1 with TRBJ1-2, with TRBD1 matching 7 bases. Germline lookup yields CDR1 MNHNS and CDR2 SASEGT. The V segment lost 8 bases and the J segment 3 bases; nucleotides outside the gene matches: 12. The CDR3 sequence is 15 residues long. The CDR3 reads CASGPQGSGYYGYTF. CDR3 nucleotide sequence: TGTGCCAGCGGGCCACAGGGGTCGGGGTACTATGGCTACACCTTC.

The chain is built from TRBV5-1 and TRBJ2-3, with 10 bases identical to TRBD1. The germline V gene has CDR1 SGHRS and CDR2 YFSETQ. This CDR3 has 14 residues. V dropped 5 bases and J dropped 8; count of bases not matched to a gene: 8. Here the CDR3 reads CASRSGQGGVTQYF. In nucleotides, the CDR3 is TGCGCCAGCAGGTCCGGACAGGGGGGGGTTACGCAGTATTTT.

The chain carries TRBV2 and TRBJ1-1, with D possibly TRBD1 on 5 matching bases. Trimming pared 3 bases from V and 8 bases from J, leaving 22 bases between. Germline V gives CDR1 SNHLY, CDR2 FYNNEI. This CDR3 spans 16 amino acids. This chain's CDR3 is CASSDVEGRGNLEAFF. Written as DNA, the CDR3 is TGTGCCAGCAGTGATGTCGAGGGGCGCGGGAACCTAGAAGCTTTCTTT. Full variable domain (remainder filled in from reference TRBV2 and TRBJ1-1): EPEVTQTPSHQVTQMGQEVILRCVPISNHLYFYWYRQILGQKVEFLVSFYNNEISEKSEIFDDQFSVERPDGSNFTLKIRSTKLEDSAMYFCASSDVEGRGNLEAFFGQGTRLTVV.

This clonotype ranks as medium-sized (0.01 to 0.1%). The V and J genes are TRBV19 and TRBJ2-3; 8 positions agree with TRBD1. The V gene's germline CDR1 is LNHDA and CDR2 SQIVND (reference sequence). The ends lost 5 bases at V and 5 bases at J; junction bases unmatched: 6. The CDR3 contains 14 residues. The CDR3 DNA reads TGTGCCAGTAGTCTCGGACAGGGTGGAGATACGCAGTATTTT. This translates into CASSLGQGGDTQYF.

In the case of this clonotype: The junction departs from germline at one end; a sequencing error may be responsible. This sequence joins TRBV19 and TRBJ2-7, with D tentatively TRBD2 (5 bases). The length of the CDR3 is 13 residues. Germline assignment: CDR1 LNHDA and CDR2 SQIVND (reference sequence). CDR3 coding DNA: TGCGCCAGTAGTATTCCGGGGTCCTACGTGCAGTACTTC. Translation: CASSIPGSYVQYF.

This clonotype showed up just a few times. The chain employs TRBV10-3 and TRBJ1-2; no clear D gene. The CDR3 loop spans 14 amino acids. Trimming removed 2 bases at V and 8 bases at J, with 15 bases between. Germline lookup yields CDR1 ENHRY and CDR2 SYGVKD. CDR3 coding DNA: TGTGCCATCAGTGAGCCTTGGGTAGGGAAGGGCTACACCTTC. This gives the protein CAISEPWVGKGYTF.

This clonotype came up many times. CDR3 sequence (DNA): TGTGCCAGCAGCTCCTCAATGGGCTCCTACGAGCAGTACTTC. Its translation is CASSSSMGSYEQYF. The V and J genes are TRBV6-5 and TRBJ2-7; D gene unclear. The ends were cut back, 6 bases at V and 0 bases at J, with 12 bases in the middle. Germline CDR1 MNHEY, CDR2 SVGAGI. The CDR3 covers 14 residues.

The CDR3 coding sequence is TGTGCCAGCAGTCTTAGCGGGCTGTTTTTT. This gives the protein CASSLSGLFF. This chain joins TRBV2 and TRBJ1-4; D ambiguous. Germline CDR1 is SNHLY and CDR2 is FYNNEI. Trimming removed 5 bases from V and 14 bases from J, with 9 bases in between. CDR3 size: 10 residues.

The V and J genes are TRBV24-1 and TRBJ2-7, with 8 positions matching TRBD2. Germline CDR1 and CDR2: KGHDR and SFDVKD. V lost 3 bases, J lost 1 base, and 19 bases stayed unmatched. This CDR3 comprises 20 residues. The CDR3 DNA follows: TGTGCCACCAGTGATCCGCCAGCAGCTCAATGCGGGGGGACGTCCTACGAGCAGTACTTC. Amino acid sequence: CATSDPPAAQCGGTSYEQYF.

This clonotype was recorded many times. The rearrangement links TRBV11-2 to TRBJ2-5; tentative D call: TRBD1 (5 bases). Trimming stripped 6 bases from V and 2 bases from J, with 10 bases between. The CDR3 has 13 residues. Germline lookup yields CDR1 SGHAT and CDR2 FQNNGV. The CDR3 DNA sequence: TGTGCCAGCAGTCGACAGCTACAAGAGACCCAGTACTTC. Its protein product is CASSRQLQETQYF.

This clonotype was observed a handful of times. V and J are TRBV6-1 and TRBJ2-7; no reliable D call. This CDR3 is 15 amino acids long. V dropped 8 bases and J dropped 1 base, with 18 bases sitting between them. Germline CDR1 MNHNS, CDR2 SASEGT. CDR3 loop: CASDVTADESYEQYF. The DNA for the CDR3 is TGTGCCAGCGACGTTACGGCGGACGAATCCTACGAGCAGTACTTC.

This clonotype was counted ten times or more. This chain joins TRBV6-5 and TRBJ2-1, with a tentative D call TRBD2 (7 bases). The CDR3 covers 13 residues. CDR1 and CDR2 from the germline V gene are MNHEY and SVGAGI. Trimming removed 5 bases from V and 6 bases from J, with 11 bases in between. The CDR3 protein is CASSRGAVNEQFF. The CDR3 bases are TGTGCCAGCAGTCGGGGGGCCGTCAATGAGCAGTTCTTC.

The chain uses TRBV20-1 and TRBJ2-7; D tentatively reads TRBD1 or TRBD2 (5 bases each). CDR1 and CDR2 (germline): DFQATT, SNEGSKA (reference sequence). The ends were cut back, 3 bases at V and 0 bases at J, with 12 bases in the middle. The length of the CDR3 is 14 residues. CDR3 coding DNA: TGCAGTGCTAGCGGGACGTTAGGCTCCTACGAGCAGTACTTC. Amino acids: CSASGTLGSYEQYF.

The rearrangement joins TRBV5-4 to TRBJ1-2; D is ambiguous. V was pared by 5 bases and J by 1 base, with 12 bases between. CDR1 and CDR2 from the germline V gene are SGHNT and YYREEE (reference sequence). This CDR3 has 14 residues. CDR3 amino acids: CASRPAAGNYGYTF. CDR3 nucleotide sequence: TGTGCCAGCAGGCCGGCTGCGGGTAACTATGGCTACACCTTC.

In this sample, this clonotype turned up a few times. V gene TRBV15 combines with J gene TRBJ2-1, with 9 bases identical to TRBD2. CDR1 is LNHNV, CDR2 YYDKDF, per germline (reference sequence). The CDR3 is made up of 15 amino acids. V was clipped by 2 bases and J by 3 bases; unmatched bases: 2. Here the CDR3 reads CATSRRLAVYNEQFF. As DNA, the CDR3 is TGTGCCACCAGCAGAAGACTAGCGGTCTACAATGAGCAGTTCTTC.

The rearrangement uses TRBV15 and TRBJ2-3, with TRBD1 matching 8 bases. The CDR3 is made up of 17 amino acids. With 3 bases clipped from V and 6 bases from J, the junction kept 14 bases outside the gene matches. The germline gives CDR1 LNHNV, CDR2 YYDKDF (reference sequence). CDR3 in amino acids: CATSSTAGTGLQDTQYF. CDR3 sequence (DNA): TGTGCCACCAGCAGCACCGCCGGGACAGGATTACAGGATACGCAGTATTTT.

The V call is TRBV9, the J call TRBJ2-5, with TRBD2 matching 8 bases. Germline CDR1 SGDLS, CDR2 YYNGEE. The CDR3 sequence is 16 residues long. Trimming at V came to 0 bases and at J to 5 bases, leaving 9 bases not matched to a gene. The CDR3 nucleotides are TGTGCCAGCAGCGTAGGGGTGCGGGGGGCCGGTGAGACCCAGTACTTC. Its protein is CASSVGVRGAGETQYF.